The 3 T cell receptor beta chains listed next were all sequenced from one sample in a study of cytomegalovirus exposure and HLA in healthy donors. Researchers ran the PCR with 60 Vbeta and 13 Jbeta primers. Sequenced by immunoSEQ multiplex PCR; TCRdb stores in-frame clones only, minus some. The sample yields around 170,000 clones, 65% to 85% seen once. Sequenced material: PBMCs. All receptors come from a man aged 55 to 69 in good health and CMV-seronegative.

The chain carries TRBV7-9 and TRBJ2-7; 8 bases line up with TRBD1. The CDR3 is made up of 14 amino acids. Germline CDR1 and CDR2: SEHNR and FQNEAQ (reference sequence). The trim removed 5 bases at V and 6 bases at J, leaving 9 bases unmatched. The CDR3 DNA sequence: TGTGCCAGCAGCCCTCCGGGACAGGCCACCGAGCAGTACTTC. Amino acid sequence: CASSPPGQATEQYF.

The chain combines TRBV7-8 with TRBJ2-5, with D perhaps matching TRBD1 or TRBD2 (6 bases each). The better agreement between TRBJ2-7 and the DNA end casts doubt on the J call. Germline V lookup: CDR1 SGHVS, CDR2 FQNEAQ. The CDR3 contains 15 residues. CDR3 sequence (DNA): TGTGCCAGCAGCTCGACCCGCGGAGGGGGCTACGAGCAGTACTTC. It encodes CASSSTRGGGYEQYF.

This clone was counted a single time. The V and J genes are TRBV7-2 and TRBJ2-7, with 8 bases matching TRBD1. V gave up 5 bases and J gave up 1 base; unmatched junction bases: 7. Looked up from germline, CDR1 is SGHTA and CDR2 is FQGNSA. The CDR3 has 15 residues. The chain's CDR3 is CASSRDRGLSYEQYF. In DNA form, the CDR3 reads TGTGCCAGCAGCAGAGACAGGGGTCTTTCCTACGAGCAGTACTTC.